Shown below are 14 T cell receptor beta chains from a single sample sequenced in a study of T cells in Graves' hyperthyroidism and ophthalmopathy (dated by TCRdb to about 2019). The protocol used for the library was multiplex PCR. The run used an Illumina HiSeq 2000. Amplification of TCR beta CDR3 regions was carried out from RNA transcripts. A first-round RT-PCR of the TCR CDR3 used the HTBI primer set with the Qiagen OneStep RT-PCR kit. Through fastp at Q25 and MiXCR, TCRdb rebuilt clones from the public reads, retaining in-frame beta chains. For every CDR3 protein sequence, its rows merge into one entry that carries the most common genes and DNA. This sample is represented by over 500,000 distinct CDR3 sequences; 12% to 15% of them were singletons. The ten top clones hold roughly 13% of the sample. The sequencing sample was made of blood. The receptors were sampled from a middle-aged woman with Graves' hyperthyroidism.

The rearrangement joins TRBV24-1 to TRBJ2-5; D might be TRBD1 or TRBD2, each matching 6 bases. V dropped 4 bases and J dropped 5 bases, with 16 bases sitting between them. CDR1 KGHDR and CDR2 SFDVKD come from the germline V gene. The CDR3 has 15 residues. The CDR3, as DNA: TGTGCCACCAGTGAGGCCGGGGGCAATAGGGAGACCCAGTACTTC. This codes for CATSEAGGNRETQYF.

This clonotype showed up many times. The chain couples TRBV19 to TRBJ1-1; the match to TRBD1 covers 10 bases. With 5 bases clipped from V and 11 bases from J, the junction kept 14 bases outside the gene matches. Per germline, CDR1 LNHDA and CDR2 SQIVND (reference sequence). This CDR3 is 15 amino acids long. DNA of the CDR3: TGTGCCAGTAGTGTACCGACAGGGGGCACGCAGAGGGCTTTCTTT. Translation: CASSVPTGGTQRAFF.

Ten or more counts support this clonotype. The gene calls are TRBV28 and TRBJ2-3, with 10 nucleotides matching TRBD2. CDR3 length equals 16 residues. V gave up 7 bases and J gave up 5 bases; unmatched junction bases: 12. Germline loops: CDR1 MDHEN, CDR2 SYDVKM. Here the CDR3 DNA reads TGTGCCAGCACCCCACTAGCGGGGTGGGTAAGAGATACGCAGTATTTT. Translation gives CASTPLAGWVRDTQYF.

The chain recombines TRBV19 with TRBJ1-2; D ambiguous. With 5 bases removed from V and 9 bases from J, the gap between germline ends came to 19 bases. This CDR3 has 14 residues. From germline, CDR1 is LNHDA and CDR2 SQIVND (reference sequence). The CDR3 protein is CASSPKRYPPSYTF. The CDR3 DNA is TGTGCCAGTAGTCCGAAGAGGTATCCACCAAGCTACACCTTC.

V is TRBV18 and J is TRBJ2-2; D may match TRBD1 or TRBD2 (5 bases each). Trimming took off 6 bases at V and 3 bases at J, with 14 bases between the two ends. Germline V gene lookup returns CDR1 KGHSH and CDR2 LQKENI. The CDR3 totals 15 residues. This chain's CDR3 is CASSTGARDTGELFF. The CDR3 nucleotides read TGTGCCAGCTCCACCGGGGCGCGGGACACCGGGGAGCTGTTTTTT.

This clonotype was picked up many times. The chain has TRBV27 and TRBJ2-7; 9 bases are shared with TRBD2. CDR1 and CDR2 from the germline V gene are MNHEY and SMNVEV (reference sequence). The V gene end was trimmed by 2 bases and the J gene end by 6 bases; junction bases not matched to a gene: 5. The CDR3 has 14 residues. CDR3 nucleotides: TGTGCCAGCAGTTTAAAAGCGGGAGGCGGCGAGCAGTACTTC. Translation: CASSLKAGGGEQYF.

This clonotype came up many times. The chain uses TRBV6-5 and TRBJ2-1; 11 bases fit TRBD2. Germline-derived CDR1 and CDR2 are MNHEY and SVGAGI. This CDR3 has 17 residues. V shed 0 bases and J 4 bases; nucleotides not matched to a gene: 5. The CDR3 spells CASSYSGTSGQYNEQFF. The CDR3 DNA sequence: TGTGCCAGCAGTTACTCGGGGACTAGCGGTCAATACAATGAGCAGTTCTTC.

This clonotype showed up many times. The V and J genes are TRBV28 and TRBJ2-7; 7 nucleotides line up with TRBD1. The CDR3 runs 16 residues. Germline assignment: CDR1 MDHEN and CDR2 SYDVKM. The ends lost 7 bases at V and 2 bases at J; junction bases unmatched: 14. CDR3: CASTKKGQARTYEQYF. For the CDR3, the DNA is TGTGCCAGCACCAAAAAAGGACAGGCGAGAACCTACGAGCAGTACTTC.

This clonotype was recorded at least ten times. The CDR3: CSAWDSNYGYTF. The CDR3 DNA follows: TGCAGTGCGTGGGACAGCAACTATGGCTACACCTTC. This chain uses TRBV20-1 with TRBJ1-2; TRBD1 agrees at 7 bases. This CDR3 has 12 amino acids. The V gene's germline CDR1 is DFQATT and CDR2 SNEGSKA (reference sequence). Germline trimming cut 6 bases from V and 2 bases from J; bases unmatched to any gene: 3.

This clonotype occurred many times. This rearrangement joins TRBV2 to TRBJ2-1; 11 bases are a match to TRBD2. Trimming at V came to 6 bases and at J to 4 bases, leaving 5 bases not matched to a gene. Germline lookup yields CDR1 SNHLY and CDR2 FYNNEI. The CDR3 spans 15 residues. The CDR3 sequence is CASRSGTSGYNEQFF. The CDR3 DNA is TGTGCCAGCAGATCCGGGACTAGCGGATACAATGAGCAGTTCTTC.

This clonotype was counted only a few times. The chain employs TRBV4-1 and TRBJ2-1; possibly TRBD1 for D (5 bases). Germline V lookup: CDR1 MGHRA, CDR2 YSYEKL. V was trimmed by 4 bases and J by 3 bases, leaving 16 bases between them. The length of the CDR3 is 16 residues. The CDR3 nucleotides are TGCGCCAGCAGCCCCACTGGGCGACAGAACTACAATGAGCAGTTCTTC. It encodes CASSPTGRQNYNEQFF.

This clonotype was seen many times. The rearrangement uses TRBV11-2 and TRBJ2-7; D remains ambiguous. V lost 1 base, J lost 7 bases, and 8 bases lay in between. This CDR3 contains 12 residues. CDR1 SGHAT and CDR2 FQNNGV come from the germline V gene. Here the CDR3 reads CASSLVGWEQYF. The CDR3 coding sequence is TGTGCCAGCAGCTTAGTAGGGTGGGAGCAGTACTTC.

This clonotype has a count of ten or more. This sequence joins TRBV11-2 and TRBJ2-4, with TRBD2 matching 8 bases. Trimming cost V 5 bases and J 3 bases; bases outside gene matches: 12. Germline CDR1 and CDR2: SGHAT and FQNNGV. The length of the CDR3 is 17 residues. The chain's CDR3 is CASSPSVAGGGKNIQYF. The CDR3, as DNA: TGTGCCAGCAGCCCCTCGGTCGCGGGGGGCGGCAAAAACATTCAGTACTTC.

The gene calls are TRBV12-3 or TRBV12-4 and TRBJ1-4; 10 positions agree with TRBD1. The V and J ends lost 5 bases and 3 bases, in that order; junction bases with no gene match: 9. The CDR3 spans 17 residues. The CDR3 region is CASSPGTGVGANEKLFF. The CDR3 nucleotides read TGTGCCAGCAGTCCCGGGACAGGGGTAGGAGCTAATGAAAAACTGTTTTTT.